Below, one TCR beta chain is given with its context. Clones were read by immunoSEQ multiplex PCR, and TCRdb kept only the in-frame ones, dropping some. The sample holds about 660,000 clones; under 80% are singletons and the top ten take approximately 1.6%. This record comes from a study of shared clonotypes between healthy human individuals. This TCR was sampled from a woman aged 25-40 years in good health. Sequencing used memory CD4+ T cells sorted from blood. As for subset: CD45RA-negative fraction.

The CDR3 DNA reads as TGTGCCAGCAGTCCTCACACGGGACAGGGCAGGATCTATGGCTACACCTTC. Translating gives CASSPHTGQGRIYGYTF. V usage is TRBV6-4 and J usage is TRBJ1-2; 9 bases agree with TRBD1. Trimming at V came to 5 bases and at J to 4 bases, leaving 14 bases not matched to a gene. Germline V CDR1 and CDR2: MRHNA, SNTAGT. The CDR3 totals 17 residues.